Each of the 6 T cell receptor beta chains below was sequenced from the same sample in a study of shared clonotypes between healthy human individuals. The method was immunoSEQ multiplex PCR; TCRdb's version includes in-frame clones alone and lacks a portion of them. The sample lists about 1,900,000 clones, 85% to 95% seen once, with 0.9% to 1.5% in the top ten. In the naive CD8 group, cells lacked CD45RO and were positively selected for CCR7, so terminally differentiated effector memory CD45RA+ cells were left out. Sequenced: naive CD8+ T cells sorted from blood. These receptors were taken from a man aged 18 to 30 in good health.

The genes are TRBV5-6 and TRBJ2-5; D gene unclear. The CDR3 is made up of 14 amino acids. Deletions cut 0 bases from V and 2 bases from J, with 8 bases between. From germline, CDR1 is SGHDT and CDR2 YYEEEE. The CDR3 is CASSLGGGQETQYF. CDR3 sequence (DNA): TGTGCCAGCAGCTTGGGAGGTGGGCAAGAGACCCAGTACTTC.

V usage is TRBV30 and J usage is TRBJ2-3; weak D call: TRBD2 (6 bases). The CDR3 extends over 15 amino acids. The V and J ends lost 0 bases and 3 bases respectively, with 13 bases between them. Germline V gene data show CDR1 as GTSNPN and CDR2 as SVGIG (reference sequence). In DNA, the CDR3 is TGTGCCTGGAGTGTGACGGGACTTACTACAGATACGCAGTATTTT. Translating gives CAWSVTGLTTDTQYF.

V is TRBV11-3 and J is TRBJ2-3, with 12 positions matching TRBD1. The germline V gene encodes CDR1 SGHNT and CDR2 YENEEA. The ends lost 5 bases at V and 1 base at J; junction bases unmatched: 13. CDR3 length: 19 amino acids. The chain's CDR3 is CASSLGQGAAPIGTDTQYF. The CDR3, as DNA: TGTGCCAGCAGCCTGGGACAGGGGGCCGCCCCCATCGGCACAGATACGCAGTATTTT.

The chain combines TRBV2 with TRBJ1-4; 8 nucleotides agree with TRBD1. Trimming cost V 3 bases and J 1 base; bases outside gene matches: 1. The germline CDR1 and CDR2 sequences are SNHLY and FYNNEI. This CDR3 spans 15 amino acids. The CDR3 spells CASSDRGQTNEKLFF. Written as DNA, the CDR3 is TGTGCCAGCAGTGACAGGGGGCAAACTAATGAAAAACTGTTTTTT. The whole variable domain, remainder taken from reference TRBV2 and TRBJ1-4, is EPEVTQTPSHQVTQMGQEVILRCVPISNHLYFYWYRQILGQKVEFLVSFYNNEISEKSEIFDDQFSVERPDGSNFTLKIRSTKLEDSAMYFCASSDRGQTNEKLFFGSGTQLSVL.

Notes on this clone: The same CDR3 can be traced to other DNA sequences in this sample. This chain uses TRBV30 with TRBJ1-6; D may be TRBD1 (6 bases). CDR3 length: 15 amino acids. V was pared by 8 bases and J by 5 bases, with 19 bases between. Germline V gives CDR1 GTSNPN, CDR2 SVGIG (reference sequence). For the CDR3, the DNA is TGTGCCACATCCGACGGGACACCCCATAATTCACCCCTCCACTTT. This gives the protein CATSDGTPHNSPLHF.

CDR3 nucleotide sequence: TGTGCCAGCGTGGGGACAGGGTCACTTAGCAATCAGCCCCAGCATTTT. Translation gives CASVGTGSLSNQPQHF. V and J are TRBV25-1 and TRBJ1-5; 9 positions match TRBD1. The CDR3 has 16 amino acids. Per germline, CDR1 MGHDK and CDR2 SYGVNS. V lost 8 bases, J lost 0 bases, and 8 bases stayed unmatched.